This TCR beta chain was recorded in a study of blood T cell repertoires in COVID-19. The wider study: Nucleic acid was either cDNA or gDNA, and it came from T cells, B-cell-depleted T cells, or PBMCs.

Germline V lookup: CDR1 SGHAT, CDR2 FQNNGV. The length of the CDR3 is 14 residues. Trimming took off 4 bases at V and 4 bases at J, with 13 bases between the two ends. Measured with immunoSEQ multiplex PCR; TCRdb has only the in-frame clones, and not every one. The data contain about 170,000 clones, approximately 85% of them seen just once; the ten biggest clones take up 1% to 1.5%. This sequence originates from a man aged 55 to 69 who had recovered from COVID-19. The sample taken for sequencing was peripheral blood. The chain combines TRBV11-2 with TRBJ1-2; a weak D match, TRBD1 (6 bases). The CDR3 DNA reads TGTGCCAGCAGCTCCCTCGGACAGAGCTATGGCTACACCTTC. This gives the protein CASSSLGQSYGYTF.